The clone carrying this T cell receptor (beta chain) has a single count. The assay was immunoSEQ multiplex PCR, and TCRdb's table has in-frame clones only and misses some. Altogether approximately 110,000 clones are present, roughly 88% being singletons, with the ten largest covering approximately 19%. The sample belongs to a study of T cell responses to AZD1222 COVID-19 vaccine. After removal of 2 bases from V and 9 bases from J, the junction contained 13 bases not matched to a gene. Germline CDR1 and CDR2: LGHNT and FRNRAP. CDR3 length equals 16 residues. Sequencing used peripheral blood, obtained on day 0 of AZD1222 vaccination. The receptor was derived from an adult in good health. V gene TRBV12-5 combines with J gene TRBJ1-5; 7 bases match TRBD1. The chain's CDR3 is CASGLFSGGFAVPQHF. The CDR3 nucleotides read TGTGCTAGTGGTTTGTTTTCAGGGGGTTTCGCGGTGCCCCAGCATTTT.